A selection of T cell receptor beta chains follows, all from one sample in a study of blood T cell repertoires in COVID-19. TCRdb's table, derived via immunoSEQ multiplex PCR, lists solely in-frame clones and lacks some. Of just over 200,000 clones in the sample, around 80% are singletons; the top ten hold around 5.8%. The sample comprised peripheral blood. The receptors stem from a woman aged 65 to 85 with acute or convalescent COVID-19. CDR3s include the opening cysteine and the closing phenylalanine or tryptophan. Fields, in order: clone size, V gene, D gene, J gene, CDR3 protein, CDR3 DNA. A D gene is named only where the DNA matches it firmly. The size entry is marked missing in some rows and otherwise reads once, few, many or a size class.

once	TRBV27	NA	TRBJ1-1	CASSGWGQGNTEAFF	TGTGCCAGCAGTGGATGGGGCCAGGGAAACACTGAAGCTTTCTTT
NA	TRBV28	NA	TRBJ2-3	CASPDTSTDTQYF	TGTGCCAGCCCCGACACGAGCACAGATACGCAGTATTTT
NA	TRBV12-5	NA	TRBJ1-1	CASGPGGWTEAFF	TGTGCTAGTGGTCCGGGGGGTTGGACTGAAGCTTTCTTT
NA	TRBV27	NA	TRBJ1-4	CASSLSFGGSSTNEKLFF	TGTGCCAGCAGTTTAAGTTTCGGGGGGTCCTCAACTAATGAAAAACTGTTTTTT
NA	TRBV5-4	TRBD1	TRBJ1-3	CASTRDRGLSTSGNTIYF	TGTGCCAGCACCCGGGACAGGGGGCTATCAACCTCTGGAAACACCATATATTTT
NA	TRBV30	TRBD2	TRBJ2-7	CALTSGVYEQYF	TGTGCCTTGACTAGCGGGGTCTACGAGCAGTACTTC
NA	TRBV7-6	TRBD1	TRBJ2-1	CASSSDDRGREQFF	TGTGCCAGCAGCTCAGACGACAGGGGGCGTGAGCAGTTCTTC
few	TRBV7-2	TRBD2	TRBJ2-1	CASSSNSGGRARNEQFF	TGTGCCAGCAGCTCTAATAGCGGTGGGAGGGCCCGCAATGAGCAGTTCTTC
NA	TRBV7-9	NA	TRBJ2-1	CASSWTVDEQFF	TGTGCCAGCAGTTGGACAGTCGATGAGCAGTTCTTC
NA	TRBV18	NA	TRBJ1-4	CASSPLYSRTNEKLFF	TGTGCCAGCTCACCACTTTATTCCCGAACTAATGAAAAACTGTTTTTT